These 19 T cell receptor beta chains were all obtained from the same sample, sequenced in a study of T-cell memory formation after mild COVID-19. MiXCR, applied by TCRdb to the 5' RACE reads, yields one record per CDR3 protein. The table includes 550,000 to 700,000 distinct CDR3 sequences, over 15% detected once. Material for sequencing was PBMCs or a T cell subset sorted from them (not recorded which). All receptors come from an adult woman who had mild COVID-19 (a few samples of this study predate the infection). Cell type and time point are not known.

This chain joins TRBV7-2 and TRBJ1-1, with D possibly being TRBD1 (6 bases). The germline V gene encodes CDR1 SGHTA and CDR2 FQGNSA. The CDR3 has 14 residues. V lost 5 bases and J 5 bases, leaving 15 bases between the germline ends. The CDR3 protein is CASSQGGVVTEAFF. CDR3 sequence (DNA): TGTGCCAGCAGCCAAGGGGGGGTAGTTACTGAAGCTTTCTTT.

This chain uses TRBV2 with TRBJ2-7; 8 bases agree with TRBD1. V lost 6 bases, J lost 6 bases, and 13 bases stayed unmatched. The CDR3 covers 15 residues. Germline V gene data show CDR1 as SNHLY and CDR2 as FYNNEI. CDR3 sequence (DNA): TGTGCCAGCAGGTCGGGAATTGGACAGGGCGGCGAGCAGTACTTC. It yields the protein CASRSGIGQGGEQYF.

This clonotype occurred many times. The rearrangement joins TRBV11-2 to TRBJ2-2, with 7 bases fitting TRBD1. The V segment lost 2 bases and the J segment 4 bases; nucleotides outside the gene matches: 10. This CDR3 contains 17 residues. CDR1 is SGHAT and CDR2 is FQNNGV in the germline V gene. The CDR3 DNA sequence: TGTGCCAGCAGCTTAAGTCGCGACAGGGTGCGCACCGGGGAGCTGTTTTTT. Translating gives CASSLSRDRVRTGELFF.

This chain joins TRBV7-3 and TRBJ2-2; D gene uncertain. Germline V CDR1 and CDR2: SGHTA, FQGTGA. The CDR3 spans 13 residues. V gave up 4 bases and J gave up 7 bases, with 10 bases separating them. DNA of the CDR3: TGTGCCAGCAGCTCGCCGTTCGACGGGGAGCTGTTTTTT. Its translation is CASSSPFDGELFF.

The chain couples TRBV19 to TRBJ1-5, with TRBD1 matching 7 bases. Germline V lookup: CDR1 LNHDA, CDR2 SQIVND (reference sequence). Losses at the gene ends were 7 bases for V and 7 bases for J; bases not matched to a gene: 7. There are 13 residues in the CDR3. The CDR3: CASTNRGGQPQHF. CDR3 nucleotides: TGTGCCAGTACGAACAGGGGTGGCCAGCCCCAGCATTTT.

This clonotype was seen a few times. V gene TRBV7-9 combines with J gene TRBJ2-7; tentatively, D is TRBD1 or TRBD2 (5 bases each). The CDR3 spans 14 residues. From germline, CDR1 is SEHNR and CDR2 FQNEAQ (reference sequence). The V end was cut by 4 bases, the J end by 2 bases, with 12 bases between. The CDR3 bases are TGTGCCAGCAGCTCACGGCCGGGGCCCTACGAGCAGTACTTC. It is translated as CASSSRPGPYEQYF.

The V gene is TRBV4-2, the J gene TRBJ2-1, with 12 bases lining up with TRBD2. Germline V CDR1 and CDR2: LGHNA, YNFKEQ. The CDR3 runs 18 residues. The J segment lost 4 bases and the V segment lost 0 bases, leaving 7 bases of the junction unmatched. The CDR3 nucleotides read TGTGCCAGCAGCCAAGATGGGGGACTAGCGGGCTTGTACAATGAGCAGTTCTTC. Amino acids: CASSQDGGLAGLYNEQFF.

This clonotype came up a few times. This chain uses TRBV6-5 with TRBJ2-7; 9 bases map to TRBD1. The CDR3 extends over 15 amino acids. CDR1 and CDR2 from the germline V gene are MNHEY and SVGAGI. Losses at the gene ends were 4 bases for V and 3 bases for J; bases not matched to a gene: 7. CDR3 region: CASSFHRGRNYEQYF. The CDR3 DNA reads TGTGCCAGCAGTTTCCACAGGGGGCGGAACTACGAGCAGTACTTC.

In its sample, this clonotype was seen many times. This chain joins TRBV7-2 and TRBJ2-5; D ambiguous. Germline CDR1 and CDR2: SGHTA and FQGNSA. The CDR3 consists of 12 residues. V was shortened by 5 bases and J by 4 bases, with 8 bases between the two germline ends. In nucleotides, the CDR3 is TGTGCCAGCAGCCTAAACCCAGAGACCCAGTACTTC. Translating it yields CASSLNPETQYF.

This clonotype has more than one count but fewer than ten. Written as DNA, the CDR3 is TGCGCCAGCAGCACTATCGGACAGGGTGTGGGCGGAAACACCATATATTTT. Its protein is CASSTIGQGVGGNTIYF. This chain joins TRBV5-1 and TRBJ1-3, with 8 bases fitting TRBD1. V dropped 4 bases and J dropped 4; count of bases not matched to a gene: 13. The CDR3 consists of 17 residues. Germline CDR1 and CDR2: SGHRS and YFSETQ.

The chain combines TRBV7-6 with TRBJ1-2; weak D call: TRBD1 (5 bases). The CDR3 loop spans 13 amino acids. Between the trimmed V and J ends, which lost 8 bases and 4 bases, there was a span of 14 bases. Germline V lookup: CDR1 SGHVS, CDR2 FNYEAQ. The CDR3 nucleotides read TGTGCCAGCTCCCAGGGAGCTGTCTATGGCTACACCTTC. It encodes CASSQGAVYGYTF.

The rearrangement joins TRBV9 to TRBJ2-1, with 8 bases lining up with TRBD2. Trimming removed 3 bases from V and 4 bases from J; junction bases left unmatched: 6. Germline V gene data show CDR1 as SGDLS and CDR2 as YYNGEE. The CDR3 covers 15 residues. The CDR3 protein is CASSAGLVAYNEQFF. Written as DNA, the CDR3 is TGTGCCAGCAGCGCGGGACTAGTAGCTTACAATGAGCAGTTCTTC.

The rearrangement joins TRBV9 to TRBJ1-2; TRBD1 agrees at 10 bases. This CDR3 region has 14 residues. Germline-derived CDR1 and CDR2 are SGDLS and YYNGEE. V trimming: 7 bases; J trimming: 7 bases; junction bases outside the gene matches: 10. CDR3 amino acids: CASGRTGGTRGYTF. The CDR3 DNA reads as TGTGCCAGCGGAAGGACAGGGGGGACCCGTGGCTACACCTTC.

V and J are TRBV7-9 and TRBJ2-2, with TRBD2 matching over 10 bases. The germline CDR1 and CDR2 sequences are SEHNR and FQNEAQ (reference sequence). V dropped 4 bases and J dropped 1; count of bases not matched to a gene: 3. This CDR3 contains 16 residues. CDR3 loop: CASSSGLAMNTGELFF. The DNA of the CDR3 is TGTGCCAGCAGCTCGGGACTAGCGATGAACACCGGGGAGCTGTTTTTT.

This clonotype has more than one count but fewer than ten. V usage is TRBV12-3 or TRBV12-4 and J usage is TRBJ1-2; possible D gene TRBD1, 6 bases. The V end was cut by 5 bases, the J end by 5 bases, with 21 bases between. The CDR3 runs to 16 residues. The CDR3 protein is CASSPGPGQGLYGYTF. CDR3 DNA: TGTGCCAGCAGTCCGGGCCCGGGACAAGGACTTTATGGCTACACCTTC.

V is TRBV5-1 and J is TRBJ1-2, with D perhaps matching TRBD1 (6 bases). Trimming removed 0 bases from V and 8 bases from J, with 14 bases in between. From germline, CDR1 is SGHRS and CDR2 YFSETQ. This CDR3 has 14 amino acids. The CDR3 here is CASSLGQPGGGYTF. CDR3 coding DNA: TGCGCCAGCAGCTTGGGACAGCCGGGGGGCGGCTACACCTTC.

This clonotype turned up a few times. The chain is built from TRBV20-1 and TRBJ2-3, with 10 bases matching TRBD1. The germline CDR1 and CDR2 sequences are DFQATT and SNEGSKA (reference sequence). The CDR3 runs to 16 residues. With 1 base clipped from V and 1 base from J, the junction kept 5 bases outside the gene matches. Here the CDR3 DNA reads TGCAGTGCTAGAGGCTCCGGGACAGGGGGCACAGATACGCAGTATTTT. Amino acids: CSARGSGTGGTDTQYF.

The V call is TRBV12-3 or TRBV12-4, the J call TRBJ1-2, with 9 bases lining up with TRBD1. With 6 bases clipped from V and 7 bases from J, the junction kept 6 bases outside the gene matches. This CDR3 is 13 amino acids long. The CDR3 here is CASSPGTGTGYTF. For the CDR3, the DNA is TGTGCCAGCAGCCCGGGGACAGGGACTGGCTACACCTTC.

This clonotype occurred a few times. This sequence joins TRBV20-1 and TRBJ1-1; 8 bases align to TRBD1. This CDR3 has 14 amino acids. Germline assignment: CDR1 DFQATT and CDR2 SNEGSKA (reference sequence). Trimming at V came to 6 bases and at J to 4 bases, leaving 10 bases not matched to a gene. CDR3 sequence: CSARTGGPSTEAFF. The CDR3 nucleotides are TGCAGTGCCAGAACAGGGGGTCCGAGCACTGAAGCTTTCTTT.